The rows below give T cell receptor beta chains drawn from one sample of a study of PD-1 blockade in classical Hodgkin lymphoma. TCRdb's copy holds only in-frame clones and misses some; the assay was immunoSEQ multiplex PCR. The sample includes 120,000 to 150,000 clones, 78% of them seen just once. The sample consisted of peripheral blood mononuclear cells (PBMCs), taken before the second cycle of nivolumab. The source of these receptors is a human donor with classical Hodgkin lymphoma. CDR3s include the opening cysteine and the closing phenylalanine or tryptophan. The order of the fields is CDR3 DNA, CDR3 protein, V gene, D gene, J gene, clone size. The D gene is left open where the match is weak. Clone size is shown for a subset of rows, as once, few, many or a class of expanded clone.

DNA: TGTGCCAGCAGCTTTCTGCCAGGGGGCCTCAATGAGCAGTTCTTC
CDR3: CASSFLPGGLNEQFF
V: TRBV7-2
D: TRBD1
J: TRBJ2-1
size: -

DNA: TGTGCCTGGGGGGTTGGAGGACGAGATACGCAGTATTTT
CDR3: CAWGVGGRDTQYF
V: TRBV30
D: -
J: TRBJ2-3
size: few

DNA: TGTGCCAGCAGCGGGGAGACAGTTATTAACACTGAAGCTTTCTTT
CDR3: CASSGETVINTEAFF
V: TRBV9
D: -
J: TRBJ1-1
size: many

DNA: TGTGCCAGCAGTTTTTCCCAGGGCTACACTGAAGCTTTCTTT
CDR3: CASSFSQGYTEAFF
V: TRBV6-5
D: -
J: TRBJ1-1
size: -

DNA: TGTGCCAGCAGCGGGGGGGATGGACGGATTAACTATGGCTACACCTTC
CDR3: CASSGGDGRINYGYTF
V: TRBV9
D: -
J: TRBJ1-2
size: -

DNA: TGTGCCAGCAGCGTCCTAGCGGGAGTGTCCGCAGAGACCCAGTACTTC
CDR3: CASSVLAGVSAETQYF
V: TRBV7-9
D: TRBD2
J: TRBJ2-5
size: -

DNA: TGTGCCAGCAGCCAAGATCTAATGGAGTTTGAGCAGTTCTTC
CDR3: CASSQDLMEFEQFF
V: TRBV4-2
D: -
J: TRBJ2-1
size: few

DNA: TGTGCCAGCAGCTTAAATTTGGGTGAGCAGTTCTTC
CDR3: CASSLNLGEQFF
V: TRBV7-3
D: -
J: TRBJ2-1
size: -

DNA: TGTGCCAGCAGATGGACAGAGTGGGGTGGCTACACCTTC
CDR3: CASRWTEWGGYTF
V: TRBV6-5
D: -
J: TRBJ1-2
size: -

DNA: TGTGCCACCAGCAGTCTGGGTGGCTTCAATCAGCCCCAGCATTTT
CDR3: CATSSLGGFNQPQHF
V: TRBV15
D: -
J: TRBJ1-5
size: -

DNA: TGCGCCAGCAGCCAAGTAACCAGGAACTATGGCTACACCTTC
CDR3: CASSQVTRNYGYTF
V: TRBV4-1
D: -
J: TRBJ1-2
size: -

DNA: TGTGCCAGCAGCTTAGCCGAGTGGGGCACCATATATTTT
CDR3: CASSLAEWGTIYF
V: TRBV7-9
D: -
J: TRBJ1-3
size: few

DNA: TGTGCCGGGACGGCGGGGATCAAAAACATTCAGTACTTC
CDR3: CAGTAGIKNIQYF
V: TRBV30
D: -
J: TRBJ2-4
size: -

DNA: TGCGCCAGCAGCCAAGATCGGCAGAGGCGGGAAAAACTGTTTTTT
CDR3: CASSQDRQRREKLFF
V: TRBV4-1
D: -
J: TRBJ1-4
size: -

DNA: TGTGCCAGAAGCGCCCGGGACAGGGGGCGAGGAGGCAACACCGGGGAGCTGTTTTTT
CDR3: CARSARDRGRGGNTGELFF
V: TRBV5-3
D: TRBD1
J: TRBJ2-2
size: -

DNA: TGTGCCAGCTCCCCGGACAGGTCTGGAAACACCATATATTTT
CDR3: CASSPDRSGNTIYF
V: TRBV18
D: TRBD1
J: TRBJ1-3
size: -

DNA: TGTGCCAGTACTGGACAGGGGAGAAGGAAGACCCAGTACTTC
CDR3: CASTGQGRRKTQYF
V: TRBV19
D: TRBD1
J: TRBJ2-5
size: -

DNA: TGTGCCAGCAGCCAAGACTCGGGCGGGGGGCCGGGTACGCAGTATTTT
CDR3: CASSQDSGGGPGTQYF
V: TRBV4-2
D: TRBD2
J: TRBJ2-3
size: -

DNA: TGTGCCAGCAGTGAGCGGGGGGTACAGGGCTATGGCTACACCTTC
CDR3: CASSERGVQGYGYTF
V: TRBV2
D: -
J: TRBJ1-2
size: -

DNA: TGTGCCAGCAGCTTGACCAGAACTGAAGCTTTCTTT
CDR3: CASSLTRTEAFF
V: TRBV5-6
D: -
J: TRBJ1-1
size: -

DNA: TGTGCCAGCAGTTACGTCGGACAGGGGGGTGAAAAACTGTTTTTT
CDR3: CASSYVGQGGEKLFF
V: TRBV6-6
D: TRBD1
J: TRBJ1-4
size: -

DNA: TGTGCCAGCAGGAGGACAGGGGGAAACACCATATATTTT
CDR3: CASRRTGGNTIYF
V: TRBV25-1
D: TRBD1
J: TRBJ1-3
size: -

DNA: TGTGCTAGTGGTCCTAACAGGGGATTAAATGAAAAACTGTTTTTT
CDR3: CASGPNRGLNEKLFF
V: TRBV12-5
D: TRBD1
J: TRBJ1-4
size: -

DNA: TGTGCCAGCAGTTTATGGGAGCAAGAGACCCAGTACTTC
CDR3: CASSLWEQETQYF
V: TRBV27
D: -
J: TRBJ2-5
size: -

DNA: TGTGCCATCGCCCGTAGCGGGAGGGCTGTTGAGCAGTTCTTC
CDR3: CAIARSGRAVEQFF
V: TRBV10-3
D: TRBD2
J: TRBJ2-1
size: once

DNA: TGTGCCAGCAGTTCCCGGGGAGGGCAAGAGACCCAGTACTTC
CDR3: CASSSRGGQETQYF
V: TRBV6-5
D: TRBD2
J: TRBJ2-5
size: -

DNA: TGTGCCAGCAGTTACGGACAGGGGGCTCATCAGCCCCAGCATTTT
CDR3: CASSYGQGAHQPQHF
V: TRBV5-4
D: TRBD1
J: TRBJ1-5
size: few

DNA: TGCGCCAGCAGCTTTCGGGAGGGCTCCTACAATGAGCAGTTCTTC
CDR3: CASSFREGSYNEQFF
V: TRBV5-1
D: TRBD2
J: TRBJ2-1
size: -

DNA: TGTGCCAGCAGTACGACCGGGACAGGGGACGGAAACACCATATATTTT
CDR3: CASSTTGTGDGNTIYF
V: TRBV28
D: TRBD1
J: TRBJ1-3
size: -

DNA: TGTGCCAGCTCACCACTTCTGGGAGGAAGCACTGAAGCTTTCTTT
CDR3: CASSPLLGGSTEAFF
V: TRBV18
D: -
J: TRBJ1-1
size: -

DNA: TGTGCCAGCAGCTTAGTTGGGACAGCCACAGATACGCAGTATTTT
CDR3: CASSLVGTATDTQYF
V: TRBV7-2
D: TRBD1
J: TRBJ2-3
size: -

DNA: TGTGCCAGCAGCTTAGGCCGAGATAGGAACACTGAAGCTTTCTTT
CDR3: CASSLGRDRNTEAFF
V: TRBV7-9
D: -
J: TRBJ1-1
size: -

DNA: TGTGCCAGCAGCACCCGACAGGGGGCGAGGCAAGAGACCCAGTACTTC
CDR3: CASSTRQGARQETQYF
V: TRBV9
D: TRBD1
J: TRBJ2-5
size: -

DNA: TGTGCCAGCAGTTACTCGTGGGGGGGATCGAGTGAGCAGTTCTTC
CDR3: CASSYSWGGSSEQFF
V: TRBV6-5
D: TRBD2
J: TRBJ2-1
size: -

DNA: TGTGCCAGCAGCTTAGGCTCCTACGAGCAGTACTTC
CDR3: CASSLGSYEQYF
V: TRBV7-2
D: -
J: TRBJ2-7
size: -

DNA: TGTGCCAGCAGTTATGAGGTATATAGCAATCAGCCCCAGCATTTT
CDR3: CASSYEVYSNQPQHF
V: TRBV6-5
D: -
J: TRBJ1-5
size: -

DNA: TGTGCCATCAGTGGGGACACTGAAGCTTTCTTT
CDR3: CAISGDTEAFF
V: TRBV6-1
D: -
J: TRBJ1-1
size: -

DNA: TGCGCCAGCAGCCAAGGACAGGGGAACACCGGGGAGCTGTTTTTT
CDR3: CASSQGQGNTGELFF
V: TRBV4-3
D: TRBD1
J: TRBJ2-2
size: -

DNA: TGCGCCAGCCGGACGGGGGGCAGAGCTGAAGCTTTCTTT
CDR3: CASRTGGRAEAFF
V: TRBV5-1
D: -
J: TRBJ1-1
size: -

DNA: TGTGCCAGCAGGTTTGGGCCGAACACTGAAGCTTTCTTT
CDR3: CASRFGPNTEAFF
V: TRBV6-5
D: -
J: TRBJ1-1
size: -

DNA: TGTGCCAGCAGACTAGCATTATCAACTAATGAAAAACTGTTTTTT
CDR3: CASRLALSTNEKLFF
V: TRBV27
D: -
J: TRBJ1-4
size: once

DNA: TGCGCCAGCAGTGAGGCCGGGGAGCTGTTTTTT
CDR3: CASSEAGELFF
V: TRBV10-2
D: -
J: TRBJ2-2
size: -

DNA: TGTGCCAGCTCACCCCTAGGACGCAGCTACGAGCAGTACTTC
CDR3: CASSPLGRSYEQYF
V: TRBV18
D: -
J: TRBJ2-7
size: -

DNA: TGTGCCAGCAGCGTAGGAGGGGCAGCGCAAGAGACCCAGTACTTC
CDR3: CASSVGGAAQETQYF
V: TRBV9
D: -
J: TRBJ2-5
size: -

DNA: TGTGCCAGCAGCCACCCCACCGGGGAGCTGTTTTTT
CDR3: CASSHPTGELFF
V: TRBV6-5
D: -
J: TRBJ2-2
size: -

DNA: TGTGCCAGCAGCTCGGGACGGCTAGTCTCTGGAAACACCATATATTTT
CDR3: CASSSGRLVSGNTIYF
V: TRBV5-4
D: -
J: TRBJ1-3
size: -

DNA: TGTGCCGCCACCACAGCGGTTGGGGCCAACGTCCTGACTTTC
CDR3: CAATTAVGANVLTF
V: TRBV10-3
D: -
J: TRBJ2-6
size: -

DNA: TGTGCCAGTAGCCGACAGCCTGCAACTAATGAAAAACTGTTTTTT
CDR3: CASSRQPATNEKLFF
V: TRBV19
D: -
J: TRBJ1-4
size: -

DNA: TGTGCCAGCAGCCCCGGGGGTCAGCCCCAGCATTTT
CDR3: CASSPGGQPQHF
V: TRBV7-2
D: -
J: TRBJ1-5
size: -

DNA: TGTGCCAGCAGCGCCGGGGGTCAAGAGACCCAGTACTTC
CDR3: CASSAGGQETQYF
V: TRBV9
D: -
J: TRBJ2-5
size: -

DNA: TGTGCCAGCAGTTGGTCTAGCTGGGCTTGGGGCGGGAGAGTGGCGGACACCGGGGAGCTGTTTTTT
CDR3: CASSWSSWAWGGRVADTGELFF
V: TRBV28
D: TRBD2
J: TRBJ2-2
size: -

DNA: TGTGCCAGCAGCCAAGATACCCTACAGGGAGAAAACTATGGCTACACCTTC
CDR3: CASSQDTLQGENYGYTF
V: TRBV4-2
D: -
J: TRBJ1-2
size: -

DNA: TGTGCCGGACGAGGGACAGGGGGACTTTACGAGCAGTACTTC
CDR3: CAGRGTGGLYEQYF
V: TRBV30
D: TRBD1
J: TRBJ2-7
size: -